This T cell receptor (beta chain) appears in the sequencing data of a study of cytomegalovirus exposure and HLA in healthy donors. Overall study results and limits: TCR sequences were mostly rare, though some public TCRs occurred in many donors. A later analysis associated about 18,000 TCR beta sequences with HLA alleles at a 0.05 false discovery rate.

Germline CDR1 is SQVTM and CDR2 is ANQGSEA. J was trimmed by 8 bases and V by 3 bases; bases with no gene match: 22. CDR3 size: 18 residues. As concerns this clone: Its antigen is unidentified.

PCR was performed using 60 Vbeta and 13 Jbeta primers. The method was immunoSEQ multiplex PCR; TCRdb's version includes in-frame clones alone and lacks a portion of them. The sample has about 180,000 clones, approximately 80% seen once. Unrecorded immune exposures were likely, despite nominal health at sampling. Material: PBMCs. The sequence was obtained from a male donor in good health and CMV-seronegative. V is TRBV29-1 and J is TRBJ1-2, with 9 bases that match TRBD1. Here the CDR3 reads CSVDGAGGTGRSTGGYTF. Here the CDR3 DNA reads TGCAGCGTTGATGGGGCCGGTGGGACAGGGCGGTCTACCGGAGGCTACACCTTC.